A single sample is the source of the 2 T cell receptor beta chains below, sequenced in a study of blood T cell repertoires in COVID-19. Sequencing was performed with immunoSEQ multiplex PCR; in TCRdb, only in-frame clones are kept and a portion is missing. The table has roughly 75,000 clones, approximately 92% seen once. The sequenced material came from peripheral blood. These receptors came from a human donor in a cohort sampled during active COVID-19.

The chain combines TRBV7-2 with TRBJ1-6; 11 bases fit TRBD1. Germline CDR1 reads SGHTA; CDR2 reads FQGNSA. The CDR3 has 14 amino acids. V dropped 3 bases and J dropped 9; count of bases not matched to a gene: 1. The chain's CDR3 is CASSLGTGGSPLHF. CDR3 nucleotide sequence: TGTGCCAGCAGCTTGGGGACAGGGGGTTCACCCCTCCACTTT.

Concerning this clone itself: The conserved final phenylalanine or tryptophan is absent from the CDR3, which likely points to a read error. The DNA is omitted, as the CDR3 cannot be located on it reliably, and the CDR3 follows TCRdb's listing. This chain uses TRBV7-2 with TRBJ2-3; TRBD2 is the table's D call, not checked against the DNA. The CDR3 has 9 residues if both end residues are counted. Germline-derived CDR1 and CDR2 are SGHTA and FQGNSA. The CDR3 spells CASSFKPSP.